Each of the 21 T cell receptor beta chains below was sequenced from the same sample in a study of Ad26.COV2.S vaccination and SARS-CoV-2 variants. The treatment here: around 19 received Ad26.COV2.S at low or high dose, single or two shots; roughly 5 received placebo; per-sample allocation not given. The investigators took samples on day 63 after the first vaccine or placebo injection. TCRdb's copy holds only in-frame clones and misses some; the assay was immunoSEQ multiplex PCR. The sample lists fewer than 300,000 clones; approximately 89% were seen once. Sequenced here: peripheral blood, sampled in a trial of Ad26.COV2.S vaccine versus placebo. These receptors were collected from a person aged 18 to 59 who received the Ad26.COV2.S COVID-19 vaccine or a placebo.

The chain couples TRBV5-6 to TRBJ1-6; D not resolved. CDR3 length equals 14 residues. V was trimmed by 2 bases and J by 10 bases, leaving 13 bases between them. Germline V gene lookup returns CDR1 SGHDT and CDR2 YYEEEE. The CDR3 region is CASSFNGERSPLHF. In nucleotides, the CDR3 is TGTGCCAGCAGCTTCAACGGGGAAAGGTCACCCCTCCACTTT.

The chain has TRBV6-6 and TRBJ1-5; D not certain. CDR1 MNHNY and CDR2 SVGAGI come from the germline V gene (reference sequence). CDR3 length: 13 residues. Trimming stripped 4 bases from V and 7 bases from J, with 11 bases between. CDR3 in DNA: TGTGCCAGCAGTTGGGGTTCGGACCAGCCCCAGCATTTT. Translating gives CASSWGSDQPQHF.

This chain joins TRBV30 and TRBJ1-6, with D maybe TRBD1 (5 bases). The CDR3 covers 12 residues. CDR1 GTSNPN and CDR2 SVGIG come from the germline V gene (reference sequence). CDR3 residues: CASTENNSPLHF. The CDR3 region has the DNA TGTGCGTCGACAGAGAATAATTCACCCCTCCACTTT.

This clone was seen only once. The rearrangement uses TRBV19 and TRBJ2-1, with 16 nucleotides matching TRBD2. This CDR3 spans 19 amino acids. The germline V gene has CDR1 LNHDA and CDR2 SQIVND (reference sequence). V lost 7 bases to trimming and J lost 8 bases; unmatched junction nucleotides: 17. CDR3 in amino acids: CASTSRPGLAGGPVYEQFF. The CDR3 DNA follows: TGTGCCAGTACCAGTCGCCCGGGACTAGCGGGAGGGCCAGTATATGAGCAGTTCTTC.

The chain links TRBV3-1 (or the pseudogene TRBV3-2) to TRBJ1-2; TRBD1 matches at 7 bases. The CDR3 extends over 16 amino acids. With 1 base clipped from V and 3 bases from J, the junction kept 8 bases outside the gene matches. CDR1 LGHDT and CDR2 YNNKEL come from the germline V gene (reference sequence). The CDR3 sequence is CASSQVKAGGHYGYTF. DNA of the CDR3: TGTGCCAGCAGCCAAGTGAAAGCAGGGGGGCACTATGGCTACACCTTC.

The table lists this clone with a count of one. The rearrangement joins TRBV10-3 to TRBJ1-5; 8 nucleotides agree with TRBD1. Per germline, CDR1 ENHRY and CDR2 SYGVKD. CDR3 size: 17 residues. V gave up 8 bases and J gave up 0 bases; unmatched junction bases: 12. CDR3 nucleotide sequence: TGTGCCATCGGACAGGGCGGGACAGGATATAGCAATCAGCCCCAGCATTTT. Translating gives CAIGQGGTGYSNQPQHF.

This chain joins TRBV2 and TRBJ1-1, with D unresolved. The CDR3 extends over 13 amino acids. V shed 2 bases and J shed 3 bases, with 7 bases lying between them. CDR1 and CDR2 from the germline V gene are SNHLY and FYNNEI. The CDR3 protein is CASSETWDTEAFF. CDR3 coding DNA: TGTGCCAGCAGTGAAACCTGGGACACTGAAGCTTTCTTT. Combining the CDR3 with reference TRBV2 and TRBJ1-1 gives the whole variable domain EPEVTQTPSHQVTQMGQEVILRCVPISNHLYFYWYRQILGQKVEFLVSFYNNEISEKSEIFDDQFSVERPDGSNFTLKIRSTKLEDSAMYFCASSETWDTEAFFGQGTRLTVV.

The gene calls are TRBV7-2 and TRBJ1-1; D is perhaps TRBD1 (5 bases). The CDR3 extends over 14 amino acids. CDR1 and CDR2 (germline): SGHTA, FQGNSA. Trimming cost V 2 bases and J 5 bases, with 12 bases left between them. The CDR3 nucleotides read TGTGCCAGCAGCTTAAAAACCGGGGGTACTGAAGCTTTCTTT. The encoded protein is CASSLKTGGTEAFF.

This sequence joins TRBV6-5 and TRBJ1-2; 10 bases are a match to TRBD1. Per the germline V gene, CDR1 is MNHEY and CDR2 is SVGAGI. This CDR3 region has 15 residues. The V gene end was trimmed by 5 bases and the J gene end by 4 bases; junction bases not matched to a gene: 7. CDR3 loop: CASSLGTGVSYGYTF. CDR3 nucleotide sequence: TGTGCCAGCAGTCTTGGGACAGGGGTTAGCTATGGCTACACCTTC.

The chain combines TRBV5-5 with TRBJ2-3, with TRBD2 identical over 7 bases. From germline, CDR1 is SGHKS and CDR2 YYEKEE (reference sequence). The CDR3 covers 16 residues. The ends lost 4 bases at V and 3 bases at J; junction bases unmatched: 11. The CDR3 DNA follows: TGTGCCAGCAGCCCACAACCAGGCGGGAGTACAGATACGCAGTATTTT. This encodes CASSPQPGGSTDTQYF.

The chain combines TRBV9 with TRBJ2-5; maybe TRBD1 (6 bases). Germline CDR1 and CDR2: SGDLS and YYNGEE. Trimming left V 0 bases short and J 5 bases short, with 8 bases between. The CDR3 is 13 residues long. The DNA for the CDR3 is TGTGCCAGCAGCGTAGTCCAGGGGGAGACCCAGTACTTC. Translating gives CASSVVQGETQYF.

The rearrangement joins TRBV12-3 or TRBV12-4 to TRBJ2-2, with a tentative D call TRBD2 (6 bases). Trimming removed 4 bases from V and 8 bases from J, with 11 bases in between. This CDR3 has 13 residues. The CDR3 DNA is TGTGCCAGCAGTTCACTAGCTCCGGGGGAGCTGTTTTTT. Translated, it gives CASSSLAPGELFF.

This chain links TRBV27 with TRBJ1-5; D is unresolved. CDR3 size: 15 residues. V was pared by 5 bases and J by 10 bases, with 21 bases between. Germline V CDR1 and CDR2: MNHEY, SMNVEV (reference sequence). The CDR3 spells CASSPDPDPGNPQHF. The CDR3 coding sequence is TGTGCCAGCAGTCCTGATCCCGACCCGGGAAATCCCCAGCATTTT.

J is TRBJ2-1 and V is TRBV6-1; TRBD2 aligns across 7 bases. The germline V gene encodes CDR1 MNHNS and CDR2 SASEGT. Unmatched junction bases numbered 11, after V lost 4 bases and J lost 5 bases. The CDR3 length is 16 residues. Here the CDR3 DNA reads TGTGCCAGCAGTGTCCGACTAGCCTCCGAAAACAATGAGCAGTTCTTC. This sequence encodes CASSVRLASENNEQFF.

This rearrangement joins TRBV12-3 or TRBV12-4 to TRBJ2-1; tentative D call: TRBD2 (6 bases). The germline V and J ends were trimmed by 4 bases and 9 bases, with 10 bases remaining between them. The CDR3 length is 12 residues. The CDR3 is CASSYISGEQFF. In nucleotides, the CDR3 is TGTGCCAGCAGTTATATTAGCGGTGAGCAGTTCTTC.

J is TRBJ1-1 and V is TRBV6-1; unclear D gene. Germline V gene data show CDR1 as MNHNS and CDR2 as SASEGT. V was pared by 1 base and J by 0 bases, with 12 bases between. The CDR3 contains 16 residues. CDR3 in DNA: TGTGCCAGCAGTGAAGAGGCAGGAGGGATGAACACTGAAGCTTTCTTT. Protein: CASSEEAGGMNTEAFF.

The chain links TRBV7-2 to TRBJ2-7; TRBD2 is a possible D gene (6 bases). The germline gives CDR1 SGHTA, CDR2 FQGNSA. CDR3 length: 15 amino acids. Trimming pared 2 bases from V and 5 bases from J, leaving 16 bases between. CDR3 in DNA: TGTGCCAGCAGCTTAATGTGGGGGGTCGCTCACGAGCAGTACTTC. Its protein is CASSLMWGVAHEQYF.

Of note for this clone: Other nucleotide sequences from this sample produce the same CDR3. This chain connects TRBV20-1 to TRBJ1-1; D uncertain. Germline V gene sequence: CDR1 DFQATT, CDR2 SNEGSKA (reference sequence). The germline V and J ends were trimmed by 2 bases and 0 bases, with 1 base remaining between them. CDR3 length: 11 amino acids. The CDR3 loop reads CSARLNTEAFF. The CDR3 nucleotides read TGCAGTGCTAGATTGAACACTGAAGCTTTCTTT.

The chain links TRBV2 to TRBJ2-1; perhaps TRBD2 as D (6 bases). Germline values: CDR1 SNHLY, CDR2 FYNNEI. The CDR3 runs to 15 residues. The V end lost 6 bases, the J end lost 3 bases, and 15 bases lay between the germline ends. The CDR3 protein is CASRLGLGGYNEQFF. In nucleotides, the CDR3 is TGTGCCAGCAGATTGGGCCTCGGGGGCTACAATGAGCAGTTCTTC. Together with reference TRBV2 and TRBJ2-1, the CDR3 gives the full variable domain: EPEVTQTPSHQVTQMGQEVILRCVPISNHLYFYWYRQILGQKVEFLVSFYNNEISEKSEIFDDQFSVERPDGSNFTLKIRSTKLEDSAMYFCASRLGLGGYNEQFFGPGTRLTVL.

This clone was counted once. The genes are TRBV4-1 and TRBJ2-7; the D gene is possibly TRBD1 (7 bases). V lost 1 base and J 7 bases, leaving 11 bases between the germline ends. The CDR3 loop spans 13 amino acids. Per germline, CDR1 MGHRA and CDR2 YSYEKL. In DNA form, the CDR3 reads TGCGCCAGCAGCCAAGGACAGGGAGGTGAGCAGTACTTC. As protein: CASSQGQGGEQYF.

The V and J genes are TRBV2 and TRBJ2-7, with TRBD1 matching over 10 bases. Per germline, CDR1 SNHLY and CDR2 FYNNEI. V was clipped by 6 bases and J by 0 bases; unmatched bases: 5. The CDR3 loop spans 15 amino acids. The CDR3 loop reads CASRDGTGVSYEQYF. CDR3 nucleotides: TGTGCCAGCAGAGACGGGACAGGGGTCTCCTACGAGCAGTACTTC.